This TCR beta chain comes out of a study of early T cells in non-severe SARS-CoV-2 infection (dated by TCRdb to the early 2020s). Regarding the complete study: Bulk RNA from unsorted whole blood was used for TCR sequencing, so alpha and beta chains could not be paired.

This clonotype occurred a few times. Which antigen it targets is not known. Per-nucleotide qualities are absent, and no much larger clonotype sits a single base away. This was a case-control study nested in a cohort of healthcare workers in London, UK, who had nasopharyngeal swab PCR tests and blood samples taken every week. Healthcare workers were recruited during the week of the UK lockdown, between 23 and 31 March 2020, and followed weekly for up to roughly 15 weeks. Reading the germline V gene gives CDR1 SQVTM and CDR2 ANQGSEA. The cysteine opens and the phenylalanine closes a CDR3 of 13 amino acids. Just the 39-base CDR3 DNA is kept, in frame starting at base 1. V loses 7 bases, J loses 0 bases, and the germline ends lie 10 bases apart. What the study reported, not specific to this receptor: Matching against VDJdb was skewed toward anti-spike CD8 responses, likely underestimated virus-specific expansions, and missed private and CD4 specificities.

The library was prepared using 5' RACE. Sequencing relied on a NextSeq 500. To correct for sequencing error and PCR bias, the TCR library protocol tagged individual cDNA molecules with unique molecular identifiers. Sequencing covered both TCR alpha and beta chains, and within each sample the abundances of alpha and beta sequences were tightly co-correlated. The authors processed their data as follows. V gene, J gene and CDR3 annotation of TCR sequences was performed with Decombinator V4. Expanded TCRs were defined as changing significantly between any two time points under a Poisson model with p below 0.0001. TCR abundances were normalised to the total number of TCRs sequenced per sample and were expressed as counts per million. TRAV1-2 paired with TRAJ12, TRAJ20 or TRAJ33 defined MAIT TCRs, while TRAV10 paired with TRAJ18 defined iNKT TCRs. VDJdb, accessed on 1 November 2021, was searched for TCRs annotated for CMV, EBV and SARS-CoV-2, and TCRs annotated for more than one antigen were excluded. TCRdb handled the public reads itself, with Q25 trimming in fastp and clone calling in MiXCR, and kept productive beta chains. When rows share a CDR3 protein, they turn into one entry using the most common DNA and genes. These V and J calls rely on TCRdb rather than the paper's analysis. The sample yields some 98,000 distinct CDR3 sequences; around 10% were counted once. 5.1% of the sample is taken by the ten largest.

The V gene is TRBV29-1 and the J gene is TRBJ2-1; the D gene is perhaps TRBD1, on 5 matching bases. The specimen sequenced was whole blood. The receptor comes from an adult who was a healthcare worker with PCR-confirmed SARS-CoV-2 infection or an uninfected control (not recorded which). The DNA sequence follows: TGCAGCGGGGAACAGGTCTCCTACAATGAGCAGTTCTTC. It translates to CSGEQVSYNEQFF.